This entry concerns a single TCR beta chain. The source of the sample is a study of blood T cells in healthy people across ages. The germline gives CDR1 LGHDT, CDR2 YNNKEL (reference sequence). The CDR3 length is 14 residues. Trimming cost V 6 bases and J 5 bases, with 13 bases left between them. Through a sample-barcoded 5' primer and a J-beta primer mix, a second PCR was run for roughly 6 to 12 cycles. TCRdb re-derived calls from the 5' RACE reads in MiXCR, one entry per CDR3 protein. Of over a million distinct CDR3 sequences listed, more than 40% are singletons. Input material: blood. The chain recombines TRBV3-1 with TRBJ2-2; D might be TRBD2 (5 bases). This receptor was obtained from a woman in her sixties or seventies in good health. The CDR3 coding sequence is TGTGCCAGCAGACTCGACTACGGGACCGGGGAGCTGTTTTTT. It translates to CASRLDYGTGELFF.